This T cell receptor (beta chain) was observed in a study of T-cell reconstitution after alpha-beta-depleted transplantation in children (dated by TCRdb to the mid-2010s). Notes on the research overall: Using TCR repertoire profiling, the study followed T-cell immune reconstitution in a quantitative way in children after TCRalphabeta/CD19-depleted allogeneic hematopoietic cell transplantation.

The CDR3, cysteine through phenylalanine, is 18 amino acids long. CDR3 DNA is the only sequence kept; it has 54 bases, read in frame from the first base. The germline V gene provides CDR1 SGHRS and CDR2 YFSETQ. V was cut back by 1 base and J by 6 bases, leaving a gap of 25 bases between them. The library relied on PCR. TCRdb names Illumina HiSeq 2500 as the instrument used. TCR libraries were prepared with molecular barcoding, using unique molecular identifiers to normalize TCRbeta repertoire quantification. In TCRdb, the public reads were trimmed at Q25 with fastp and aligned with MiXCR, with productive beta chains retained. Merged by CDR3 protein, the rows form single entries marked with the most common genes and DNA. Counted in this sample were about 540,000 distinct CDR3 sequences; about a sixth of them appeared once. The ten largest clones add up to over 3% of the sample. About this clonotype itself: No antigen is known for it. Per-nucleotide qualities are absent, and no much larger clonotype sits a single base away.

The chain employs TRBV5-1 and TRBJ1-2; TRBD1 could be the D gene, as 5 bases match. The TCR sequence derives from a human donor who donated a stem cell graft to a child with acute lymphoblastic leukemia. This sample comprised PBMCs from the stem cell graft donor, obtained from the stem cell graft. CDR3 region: CASSLSLRAVKLLDGYTF. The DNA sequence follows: TGCGCCAGCAGCTTGTCCCTCAGGGCGGTAAAGCTCCTAGATGGCTACACCTTC.